This note documents a single T cell receptor beta chain sequence. The entry originates in a study of beta chain features in type 1 diabetes. Investigators reverse transcribed all isolated RNA, so they sequenced expressed TCRB transcripts. TCRdb's table, derived via immunoSEQ multiplex PCR, lists solely in-frame clones and lacks some. The sample shows tens of thousands of clones, just over 50% of them seen only once. This sequence originates from a woman aged 18 to 35 in good health. Sequenced input: Tregs from blood.

CDR3 bases: TGTGCCAGTACCCGGATCCCGGGACACCTGAACACTGAAGCTTTCTTT. This encodes CASTRIPGHLNTEAFF. The V and J genes are TRBV19 and TRBJ1-1; a weak D match, TRBD1 (6 bases). The CDR3 sequence is 16 residues long. Germline V gives CDR1 LNHDA, CDR2 SQIVND (reference sequence). Trimming pared 7 bases from V and 0 bases from J, leaving 18 bases between.